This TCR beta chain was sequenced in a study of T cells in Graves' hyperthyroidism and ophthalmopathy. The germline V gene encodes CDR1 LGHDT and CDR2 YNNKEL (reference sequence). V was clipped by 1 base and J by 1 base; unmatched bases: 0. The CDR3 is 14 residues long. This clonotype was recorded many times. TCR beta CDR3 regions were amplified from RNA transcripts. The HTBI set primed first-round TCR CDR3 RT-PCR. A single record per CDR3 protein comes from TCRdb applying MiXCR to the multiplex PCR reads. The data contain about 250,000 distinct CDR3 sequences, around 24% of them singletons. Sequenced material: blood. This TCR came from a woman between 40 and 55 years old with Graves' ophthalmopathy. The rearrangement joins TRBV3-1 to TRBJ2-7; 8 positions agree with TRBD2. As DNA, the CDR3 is TGTGCCAGCAGCCAAGCTAGCGGGTCCTACGAGCAGTACTTC. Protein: CASSQASGSYEQYF.